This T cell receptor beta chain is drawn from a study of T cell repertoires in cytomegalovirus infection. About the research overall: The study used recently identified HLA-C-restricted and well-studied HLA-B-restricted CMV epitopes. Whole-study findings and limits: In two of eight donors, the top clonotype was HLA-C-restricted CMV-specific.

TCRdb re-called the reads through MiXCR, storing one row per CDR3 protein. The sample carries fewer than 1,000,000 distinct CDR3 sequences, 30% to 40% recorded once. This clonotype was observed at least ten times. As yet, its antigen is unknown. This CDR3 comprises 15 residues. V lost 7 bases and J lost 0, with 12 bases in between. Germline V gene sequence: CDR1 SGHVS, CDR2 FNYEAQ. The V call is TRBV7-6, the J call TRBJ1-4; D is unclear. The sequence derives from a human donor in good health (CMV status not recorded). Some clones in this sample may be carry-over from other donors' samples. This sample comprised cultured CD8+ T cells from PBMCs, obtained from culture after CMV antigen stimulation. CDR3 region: CASTLRAATNEKLFF. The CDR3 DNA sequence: TGTGCCAGCACCCTTCGGGCTGCAACTAATGAAAAACTGTTTTTT.